These 5 T cell receptor beta chains were sequenced from one sample in a study of tumor-infiltrating lymphocytes in primary liver carcinoma. Unsorted bulk tissue of about 18-34 mg yielded co-extracted RNA and DNA. A constant-region primer primed TCR beta cDNA synthesis from roughly 510 ng of total RNA. Investigators got TCR beta libraries out of three nested multiplex PCR rounds, done with slightly modified ARM-PCR. Amplification in the first two PCR rounds was performed using TRBV1-TRBV30 forward primers and a C-beta reverse primer for around 11 cycles each. A single record per CDR3 protein comes from TCRdb applying MiXCR to the multiplex PCR reads. The repertoire holds around 99,000 distinct CDR3 sequences, with less than 70% as singletons. The sample comprised tumor-adjacent normal liver tissue. These receptors were taken from a man in his forties with primary liver carcinoma and hepatitis B virus infection.

By share, this clonotype counts as medium-sized. The chain links TRBV11-2 to TRBJ1-5; tentatively, D is TRBD1 (6 bases). Deletions cut 5 bases from V and 0 bases from J, with 14 bases between. This CDR3 has 16 amino acids. The germline V gene has CDR1 SGHAT and CDR2 FQNNGV. CDR3 nucleotide sequence: TGTGCCAGCAGCCGGGCGGGGGGACATAGCAATCAGCCCCAGCATTTT. Its protein product is CASSRAGGHSNQPQHF.

The chain combines TRBV29-1 with TRBJ2-1; D is possibly TRBD1 or TRBD2 (5 bases each). Germline CDR1 SQVTM, CDR2 ANQGSEA. The V gene lost 6 bases and the J gene lost 11 bases, with 20 bases spanning the gap. There are 13 residues in the CDR3. CDR3 in DNA: TGCAGCGTACTTCGGGACCCCCAGGGTAAGCAGTTCTTC. Amino acids: CSVLRDPQGKQFF.

DNA of the CDR3: TGCAGCGTTTCGGGACAGGGCTACGAACACTACTTC. This codes for CSVSGQGYEHYF. The V gene is TRBV29-1, the J gene TRBJ2-7; 9 bases are shared with TRBD1. Germline V CDR1 and CDR2: SQVTM, ANQGSEA. This CDR3 comprises 12 residues. The ends lost 5 bases at V and 13 bases at J; junction bases unmatched: 12.

Remarks on this clonotype: At one end, the junction sequence differs from germline, possibly due to a read error. In DNA, the CDR3 is TGTGCCAGCGGCTTGAGACTAGCGGAGATTAGCACTGGGGCCAACGTCCTGACTTTC. Translation gives CASGLRLAEISTGANVLTF. V gene TRBV11-2 combines with J gene TRBJ2-6; 9 nucleotides line up with TRBD2. The length of the CDR3 is 19 residues. The germline gives CDR1 SGHAT, CDR2 FQNNGV. Based on the CDR3 plus reference TRBV11-2 and TRBJ2-6, the full variable domain is EAGVAQSPRYKIIEKRQSVAFWCNPISGHATLYWYQQILGQGPKLLIQFQNNGVVDDSQLPKDRFSAERLKGVDSTLKIQPAKLEDSAVYLCASGLRLAEISTGANVLTFGAGSRLTVL.

On this clonotype: The germline gene is not matched at one end of the junction; a read error may be the cause. V usage is TRBV11-1 and J usage is TRBJ2-3; D remains unclear. Germline V gene sequence: CDR1 SGHAT, CDR2 FQDESV (reference sequence). This CDR3 contains 14 residues. The CDR3 here is CASSLSPLPDTQYF. In nucleotides, the CDR3 is TGTGCCAGCAGCTTATCTCCCCTACCGGATACACAGTATTTT.